The 12 T cell receptor beta chains presented below share a single source sample, sequenced in a study of CD8 T cells in Susac syndrome. With random hexamers, roughly 0.45 to 1 ug RNA was reverse transcribed. TCRdb analysed the immunoSEQ multiplex PCR reads with MiXCR anew, one entry per CDR3 protein. Of 65,000 to 95,000 distinct CDR3 sequences listed, 85% to 95% are singletons. Sample: CD8+ T cells from PBMCs. The receptors originated from a human donor with Susac syndrome.

This chain links TRBV25-1 with TRBJ2-7; TRBD1 aligns across 7 bases. The CDR3 covers 13 residues. CDR1 is MGHDK, CDR2 SYGVNS, per germline. V lost 5 bases to trimming and J lost 6 bases; unmatched junction nucleotides: 7. The CDR3 here is CASSPPDRPEQYF. Here the CDR3 DNA reads TGTGCCAGCAGTCCCCCGGACAGGCCCGAGCAGTACTTC.

This clonotype came up once. This sequence joins TRBV27 and TRBJ2-7; TRBD1 matches at 7 bases. This CDR3 spans 14 amino acids. V lost 5 bases, J lost 2 bases, and 6 bases stayed unmatched. CDR1 and CDR2 from the germline V gene are MNHEY and SMNVEV (reference sequence). The CDR3 nucleotides read TGTGCCAGCAGTCCCGGACAGGCCCCCTACGAGCAGTACTTC. Its protein is CASSPGQAPYEQYF.

The chain employs TRBV15 and TRBJ2-5, with TRBD2 matching 10 bases. Looked up from germline, CDR1 is LNHNV and CDR2 is YYDKDF (reference sequence). Unmatched junction bases numbered 4, after V lost 4 bases and J lost 2 bases. CDR3 length equals 15 residues. CDR3 in DNA: TGTGCCACCAGCACGGTACTAGCGGGACAAGAGACCCAGTACTTC. This translates into CATSTVLAGQETQYF.

The chain combines TRBV28 with TRBJ2-3; D uncertain. The CDR3 runs 14 residues. Germline CDR1 reads MDHEN; CDR2 reads SYDVKM. Trimming shortened V by 3 bases and J by 0 bases, and 7 bases separated the two germline ends. The CDR3 DNA reads TGTGCCAGCAGTTTCTTCTCTAGCACAGATACGCAGTATTTT. The encoded protein is CASSFFSSTDTQYF.

This clonotype was detected once. This sequence joins TRBV27 and TRBJ2-1, with TRBD1 as a possible D gene (6 bases). Trimming took off 2 bases at V and 2 bases at J, with 7 bases between the two ends. This CDR3 region has 14 residues. Germline CDR1 and CDR2: MNHEY and SMNVEV (reference sequence). CDR3 in amino acids: CASSLRGTYNEQFF. In DNA, the CDR3 is TGTGCCAGCAGTTTAAGGGGGACCTACAATGAGCAGTTCTTC.

The chain is built from TRBV25-1 and TRBJ2-3; 7 bases align to TRBD1. The germline gives CDR1 MGHDK, CDR2 SYGVNS. Trimming cost V 4 bases and J 4 bases; bases outside gene matches: 2. The CDR3 is 13 amino acids. The CDR3 loop is CASSGQGSDTQYF. The CDR3 bases are TGTGCCAGCAGTGGACAGGGCTCAGATACGCAGTATTTT. Full variable domain (missing parts from reference TRBV25-1 and TRBJ2-3): EADIYQTPRYLVIGTGKKITLECSQTMGHDKMYWYQQDPGMELHLIHYSYGVNSTEKGDLSSESTVSRIRTEHFPLTLESARPSHTSQYLCASSGQGSDTQYFGPGTRLTVL.

The chain has TRBV28 and TRBJ2-7; D remains unclear. CDR3 length: 12 residues. Germline V gene lookup returns CDR1 MDHEN and CDR2 SYDVKM. Trimming stripped 5 bases from V and 1 base from J, with 6 bases between. DNA for the CDR3: TGTGCCAGCAGTCGGATTTCCTACGAGCAGTACTTC. The encoded protein is CASSRISYEQYF.

The J gene is TRBJ1-2, the V gene TRBV7-9; maybe TRBD1 (6 bases). The V and J ends lost 2 bases and 4 bases respectively, with 11 bases between them. The CDR3 is 14 residues long. Per germline, CDR1 SEHNR and CDR2 FQNEAQ (reference sequence). CDR3 bases: TGTGCCAGCAGCTTACCAGGGGCAACCTATGGCTACACCTTC. It is translated as CASSLPGATYGYTF.

The chain carries TRBV27 and TRBJ2-7, with TRBD1 matching 9 bases. Germline V gives CDR1 MNHEY, CDR2 SMNVEV (reference sequence). The CDR3 contains 15 residues. The V and J ends lost 5 bases and 0 bases, in that order; junction bases with no gene match: 5. CDR3 protein: CASSSTGGFSYEQYF. The CDR3 coding sequence is TGTGCCAGCAGTAGCACAGGGGGCTTCTCCTACGAGCAGTACTTC.

The chain is built from TRBV20-1 and TRBJ2-7, with D uncertain. V was trimmed by 5 bases and J by 3 bases, leaving 11 bases between them. The CDR3 length is 12 residues. In germline, CDR1 is DFQATT, CDR2 SNEGSKA (reference sequence). The CDR3 is CSAFRRNYEQYF. The CDR3 DNA is TGCAGTGCTTTTCGACGGAACTACGAGCAGTACTTC.

CDR3 sequence (DNA): TGCAGTGCTAGAGACGGCTACAATGAGCAGTTCTTC. This gives the protein CSARDGYNEQFF. The chain combines TRBV20-1 with TRBJ2-1; no clear D. Trimming took 0 bases from V and 3 from J, leaving 3 bases between them. CDR3 size: 12 residues. Germline assignment: CDR1 DFQATT and CDR2 SNEGSKA (reference sequence).

This rearrangement joins TRBV30 to TRBJ1-2; D is undetermined. Germline V lookup: CDR1 GTSNPN, CDR2 SVGIG (reference sequence). The CDR3 loop spans 11 amino acids. The V end lost 6 bases, the J end lost 6 bases, and 11 bases lay between the germline ends. In nucleotides, the CDR3 is TGTGCCTGCCCACAAGCGGATGGCTACACCTTC. It is translated as CACPQADGYTF. Full variable domain (rest looked up from reference TRBV30 and TRBJ1-2): SQTIHQWPATLVQPVGSPLSLECTVEGTSNPNLYWYRQAAGRGLQLLFYSVGIGQISSEVPQNLSASRPQDRQFILSSKKLLLSDSGFYLCACPQADGYTFGSGTRLTVV.